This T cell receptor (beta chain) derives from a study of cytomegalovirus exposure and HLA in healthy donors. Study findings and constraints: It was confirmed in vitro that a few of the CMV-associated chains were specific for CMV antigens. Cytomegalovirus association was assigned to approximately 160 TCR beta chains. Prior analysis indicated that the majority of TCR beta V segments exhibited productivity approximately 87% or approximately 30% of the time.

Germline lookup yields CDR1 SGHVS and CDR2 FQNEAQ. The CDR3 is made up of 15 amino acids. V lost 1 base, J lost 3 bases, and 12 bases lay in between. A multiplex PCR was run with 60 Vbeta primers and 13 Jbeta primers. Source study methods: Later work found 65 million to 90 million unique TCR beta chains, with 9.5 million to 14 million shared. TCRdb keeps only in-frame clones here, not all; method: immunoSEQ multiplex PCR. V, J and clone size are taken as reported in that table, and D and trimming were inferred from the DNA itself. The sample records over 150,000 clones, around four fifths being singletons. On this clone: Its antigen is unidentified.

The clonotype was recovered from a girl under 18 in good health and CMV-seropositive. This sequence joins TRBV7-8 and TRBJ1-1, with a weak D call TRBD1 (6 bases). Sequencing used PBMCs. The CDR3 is CASSLGSGAYTEAFF. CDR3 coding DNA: TGTGCCAGCAGCTTAGGGTCAGGGGCGTACACTGAAGCTTTCTTT.